The present T cell receptor beta chain was sequenced within a study of cytomegalovirus exposure and HLA in healthy donors. Amplification used 60 Vbeta primers and 13 Jbeta primers. Sequenced by immunoSEQ multiplex PCR; TCRdb stores in-frame clones only, minus some. The table includes around 120,000 clones, 60% to 85% detected once. The clonotype originates from a middle-aged woman in good health and CMV-seropositive. The sequencing input was PBMCs.

CDR3 nucleotide sequence: TGTGCCAGTAGCCACGACTACTACAATGAGCAGTTCTTC. Its protein is CASSHDYYNEQFF. The chain joins TRBV19 to TRBJ2-1; a possible D gene is TRBD2 (5 bases). The V end lost 6 bases, the J end lost 3 bases, and 9 bases lay between the germline ends. This CDR3 spans 13 amino acids. Germline CDR1 LNHDA, CDR2 SQIVND (reference sequence).